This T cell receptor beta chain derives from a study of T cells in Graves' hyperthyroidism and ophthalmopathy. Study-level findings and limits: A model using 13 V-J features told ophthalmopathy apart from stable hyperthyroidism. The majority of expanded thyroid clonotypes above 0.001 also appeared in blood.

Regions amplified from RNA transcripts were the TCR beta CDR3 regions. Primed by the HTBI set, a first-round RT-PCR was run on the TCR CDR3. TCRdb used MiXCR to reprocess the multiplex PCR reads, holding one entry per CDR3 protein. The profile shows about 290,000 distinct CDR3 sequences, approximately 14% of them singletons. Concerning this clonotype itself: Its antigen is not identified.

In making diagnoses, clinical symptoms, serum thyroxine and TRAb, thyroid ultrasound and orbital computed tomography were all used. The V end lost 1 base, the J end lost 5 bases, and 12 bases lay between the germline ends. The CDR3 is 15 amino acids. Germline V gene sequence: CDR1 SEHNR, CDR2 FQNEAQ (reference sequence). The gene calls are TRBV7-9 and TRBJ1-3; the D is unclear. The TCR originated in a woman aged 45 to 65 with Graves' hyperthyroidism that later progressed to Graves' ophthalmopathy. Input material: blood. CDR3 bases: TGTGCCAGCAGCTTAGGAGTGGGATCAAGAAACACCATATATTTT. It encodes CASSLGVGSRNTIYF.